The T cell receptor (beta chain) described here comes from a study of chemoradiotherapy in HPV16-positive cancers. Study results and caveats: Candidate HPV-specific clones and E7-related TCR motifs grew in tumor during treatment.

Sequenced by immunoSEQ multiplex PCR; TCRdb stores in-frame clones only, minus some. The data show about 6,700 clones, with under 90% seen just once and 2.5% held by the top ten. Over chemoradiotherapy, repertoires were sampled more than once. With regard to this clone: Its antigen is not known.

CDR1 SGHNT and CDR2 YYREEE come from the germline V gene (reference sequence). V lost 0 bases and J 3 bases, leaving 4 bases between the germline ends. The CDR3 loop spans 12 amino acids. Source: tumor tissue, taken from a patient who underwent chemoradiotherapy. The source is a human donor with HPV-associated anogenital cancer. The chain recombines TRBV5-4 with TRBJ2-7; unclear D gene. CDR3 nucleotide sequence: TGTGCCAGCAGCTTGGAGGGCTACGAGCAGTACTTC. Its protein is CASSLEGYEQYF.